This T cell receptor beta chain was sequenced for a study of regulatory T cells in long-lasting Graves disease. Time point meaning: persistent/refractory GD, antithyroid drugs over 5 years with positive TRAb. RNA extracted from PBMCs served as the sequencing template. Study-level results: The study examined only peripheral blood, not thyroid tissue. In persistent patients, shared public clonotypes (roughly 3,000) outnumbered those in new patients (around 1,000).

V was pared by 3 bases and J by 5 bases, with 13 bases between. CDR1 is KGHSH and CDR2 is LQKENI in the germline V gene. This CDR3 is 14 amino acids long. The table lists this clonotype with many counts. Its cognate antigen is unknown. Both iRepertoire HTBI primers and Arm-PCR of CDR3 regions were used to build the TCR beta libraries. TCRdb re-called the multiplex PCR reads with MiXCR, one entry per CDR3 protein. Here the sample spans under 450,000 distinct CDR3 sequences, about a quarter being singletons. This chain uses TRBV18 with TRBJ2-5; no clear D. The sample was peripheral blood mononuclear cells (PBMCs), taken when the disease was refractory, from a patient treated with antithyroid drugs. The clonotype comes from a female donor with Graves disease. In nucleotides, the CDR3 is TGTGCCAGCTCACCGAGTCCTACTGTGGAGACCCAGTACTTC. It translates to CASSPSPTVETQYF.